This TCR beta chain emerged from a study of T cells in Graves' hyperthyroidism and ophthalmopathy. This clonotype turned up a few times. Diagnoses used clinical symptoms, serum thyroxine and TRAb, thyroid ultrasound and orbital computed tomography. V dropped 7 bases and J dropped 7 bases, with 19 bases sitting between them. There are 14 residues in the CDR3. Germline values: CDR1 SNHLY, CDR2 FYNNEI. TCR beta CDR3 regions were amplified from RNA transcripts. The HTBI primer set served for first-round RT-PCR of the TCR CDR3. TCRdb re-derived calls from the multiplex PCR reads in MiXCR, one entry per CDR3 protein. The repertoire holds approximately 330,000 distinct CDR3 sequences, with 20% to 25% as singletons.

V gene TRBV2 combines with J gene TRBJ1-1, with a tentative D call TRBD1 (5 bases). Sequenced material: blood. This receptor was taken from a woman in her 50s with Graves' hyperthyroidism. The CDR3 loop reads CASTMERGRGEAFF. CDR3 sequence (DNA): TGTGCCAGCACAATGGAGAGGGGTCGTGGTGAAGCTTTCTTT.